This TCR beta chain derives from a study of CD8 T cells in ankylosing spondylitis. Germline CDR1 is DFQATT and CDR2 is SNEGSKA (reference sequence). J was trimmed by 3 bases and V by 0 bases; bases with no gene match: 12. The CDR3 length is 17 residues. This clonotype was counted at least ten times. Its target is not known. Findings and caveats of the study: What appeared characteristic of ankylosing spondylitis blood was a TCR beta motif of fewer than ten highly homologous variants.

Via MiXCR, TCRdb re-called the 5' RACE reads, giving one row per CDR3 protein. This table has tens of thousands of distinct CDR3 sequences, roughly 7.4% appearing once. The TCR sequence derives from a female donor with ankylosing spondylitis or in good health (not recorded which). Sequencing input: blood, either unsorted or a sorted T cell fraction (not recorded which). The genes are TRBV20-1 and TRBJ1-2; 8 bases are shared with TRBD1. The chain's CDR3 is CSAREGWGQVHDYGYTF. In DNA, the CDR3 is TGCAGTGCTAGAGAGGGGTGGGGACAGGTCCACGACTATGGCTACACCTTC.